These 24 T cell receptor beta chains share one sample of origin, sequenced in a study of T cell responses to AZD1222 COVID-19 vaccine. The data were produced by immunoSEQ multiplex PCR, yet TCRdb's version contains in-frame clones alone and is incomplete. The data contain approximately 150,000 clones, roughly nine tenths of them singletons. The sequencing used peripheral blood, collected 28 days after the second AZD1222 dose. These receptors all come from an adult who received the AZD1222 COVID-19 vaccine.

The rearrangement links TRBV30 to TRBJ1-4; no reliable D call. Trimming pared 2 bases from V and 0 bases from J, leaving 10 bases between. Germline values: CDR1 GTSNPN, CDR2 SVGIG (reference sequence). The CDR3 has 15 amino acids. The CDR3 DNA is TGTGCCTGGAGTTCCCCGCATACAACTAATGAAAAACTGTTTTTT. Translation: CAWSSPHTTNEKLFF. The whole variable domain, filled in from reference TRBV30 and TRBJ1-4, reads SQTIHQWPATLVQPVGSPLSLECTVEGTSNPNLYWYRQAAGRGLQLLFYSVGIGQISSEVPQNLSASRPQDRQFILSSKKLLLSDSGFYLCAWSSPHTTNEKLFFGSGTQLSVL.

The CDR3 spells CASSALSGATNEKLFF. The DNA of the CDR3 is TGTGCCAGCAGCGCTTTATCAGGGGCAACTAATGAAAAACTGTTTTTT. The chain joins TRBV11-2 to TRBJ1-4; tentative D call: TRBD1 (6 bases). Germline values: CDR1 SGHAT, CDR2 FQNNGV. Deletions cut 5 bases from V and 0 bases from J, with 13 bases between. The CDR3 length is 16 residues.

This clone was seen a single time. CDR3 region: CASSKSSWTGHYTF. Written as DNA, the CDR3 is TGTGCCAGCAGTAAATCCTCGTGGACAGGGCACTACACCTTC. This chain connects TRBV28 to TRBJ1-2; 8 positions match TRBD1. The CDR3 loop spans 14 amino acids. Germline lookup yields CDR1 MDHEN and CDR2 SYDVKM. With V trimmed by 5 bases and J by 10 bases, 12 bases remained unmatched.

V gene TRBV12-3 or TRBV12-4 combines with J gene TRBJ1-1; 7 nucleotides match TRBD1. This CDR3 is 12 amino acids long. Losses at the gene ends were 7 bases for V and 5 bases for J; bases not matched to a gene: 4. CDR3 sequence reads: CASKGAGTEAFF. CDR3 sequence (DNA): TGTGCCAGCAAGGGGGCTGGGACTGAAGCTTTCTTT.

V and J are TRBV5-4 and TRBJ2-1, with unresolved D. Germline lookup yields CDR1 SGHNT and CDR2 YYREEE (reference sequence). This CDR3 contains 16 residues. The V gene lost 2 bases and the J gene lost 8 bases, with 20 bases spanning the gap. The CDR3 spells CASSFSGEVYFDEQFF. CDR3 coding DNA: TGTGCCAGCAGCTTTTCCGGAGAGGTCTACTTCGATGAGCAGTTCTTC. Based on the CDR3 plus reference TRBV5-4 and TRBJ2-1, the full variable domain is ETGVTQSPTHLIKTRGQQVTLRCSSQSGHNTVSWYQQALGQGPQFIFQYYREEENGRGNFPPRFSGLQFPNYSSELNVNALELDDSALYLCASSFSGEVYFDEQFFGPGTRLTVL.

The chain joins TRBV7-3 to TRBJ2-5; possibly TRBD2 for D (5 bases). Looked up from germline, CDR1 is SGHTA and CDR2 is FQGTGA. The ends were cut back, 5 bases at V and 5 bases at J, with 12 bases in the middle. This CDR3 region has 13 residues. As DNA, the CDR3 is TGTGCCAGCAGCCGTACTAGGGAGGAGACCCAGTACTTC. Encoded protein: CASSRTREETQYF. The entire variable domain, with the rest obtained from reference TRBV7-3 and TRBJ2-5, is as follows: GAGVSQTPSNKVTEKGKYVELRCDPISGHTALYWYRQSLGQGPEFLIYFQGTGAADDSGLPNDRFFAVRPEGSVSTLKIQRTERGDSAVYLCASSRTREETQYFGPGTRLLVL.

The chain couples TRBV5-6 to TRBJ1-2; 11 bases match TRBD1. CDR3 length equals 15 residues. The junction had 6 bases not matched to a gene; V was cut back by 0 bases and J by 8 bases. In germline, CDR1 is SGHDT, CDR2 YYEEEE. The CDR3 DNA reads as TGTGCCAGCAGCTTGGTAGGACAGGGGGCCGAGGGCTACACCTTC. Translating gives CASSLVGQGAEGYTF.

This clone is a singleton in its sample. The chain employs TRBV30 and TRBJ1-3, with D uncertain. V was pared by 2 bases and J by 4 bases, with 12 bases between. The germline V gene has CDR1 GTSNPN and CDR2 SVGIG (reference sequence). The CDR3 is 14 residues long. This chain's CDR3 is CAWSFSSLGNTIYF. The CDR3 coding sequence is TGTGCCTGGAGTTTTTCCTCACTCGGAAACACCATATATTTT.

The chain joins TRBV5-1 to TRBJ1-4, with D uncertain. Trimming shortened V by 0 bases and J by 0 bases, and 6 bases separated the two germline ends. Germline V gene lookup returns CDR1 SGHRS and CDR2 YFSETQ. CDR3 length: 15 residues. This chain's CDR3 is CASSLVGATNEKLFF. The DNA of the CDR3 is TGCGCCAGCAGCTTGGTTGGAGCAACTAATGAAAAACTGTTTTTT. The full variable domain, completed using reference TRBV5-1 and TRBJ1-4, is KAGVTQTPRYLIKTRGQQVTLSCSPISGHRSVSWYQQTPGQGLQFLFEYFSETQRNKGNFPGRFSGRQFSNSRSEMNVSTLELGDSALYLCASSLVGATNEKLFFGSGTQLSVL.

The V and J genes are TRBV9 and TRBJ1-4, with TRBD1 matching over 11 bases. The CDR3 is made up of 15 amino acids. V gave up 3 bases and J gave up 8 bases; unmatched junction bases: 6. Germline CDR1 SGDLS, CDR2 YYNGEE. As DNA, the CDR3 is TGTGCCAGCAGCGGAGGACAGGGGGCGAAGGAAAAACTGTTTTTT. Its translation is CASSGGQGAKEKLFF.

The rearrangement uses TRBV7-2 and TRBJ1-4; TRBD1 matches at 9 bases. CDR3 length: 15 residues. Germline V gene data show CDR1 as SGHTA and CDR2 as FQGNSA. V lost 4 bases and J lost 8; bases outside the gene matches: 8. Here the CDR3 DNA reads TGTGCCAGCAGCTCTACAGGGGGCGGTCGGGAAAAACTGTTTTTT. Translating it yields CASSSTGGGREKLFF. Supplemented by reference TRBV7-2 and TRBJ1-4, the full variable domain reads GAGVSQSPSNKVTEKGKDVELRCDPISGHTALYWYRQSLGQGLEFLIYFQGNSAPDKSGLPSDRFSAERTGGSVSTLTIQRTQQEDSAVYLCASSSTGGGREKLFFGSGTQLSVL.

V usage is TRBV6-5 and J usage is TRBJ2-5; TRBD2 matches at 11 bases. The length of the CDR3 is 12 residues. J was trimmed by 7 bases and V by 7 bases; bases with no gene match: 2. Germline CDR1 MNHEY, CDR2 SVGAGI. The chain's CDR3 is CASTLAGGTQYF. In DNA, the CDR3 is TGTGCCAGCACCCTAGCGGGAGGGACCCAGTACTTC.

The genes are TRBV7-9 and TRBJ1-5; unclear D gene. CDR1 and CDR2 from the germline V gene are SEHNR and FQNEAQ (reference sequence). CDR3 size: 14 residues. V dropped 0 bases and J dropped 7 bases, with 10 bases sitting between them. The CDR3, as DNA: TGTGCCAGCAGCTTAGCTGGGGAAAGCCAGCCCCAGCATTTT. It codes for CASSLAGESQPQHF.

This clone occurred a few times. The chain links TRBV2 to TRBJ1-1; TRBD1 agrees at 9 bases. This CDR3 has 14 amino acids. V dropped 4 bases and J dropped 6; count of bases not matched to a gene: 6. CDR1 and CDR2 (germline): SNHLY, FYNNEI. The CDR3 loop is CASSVDRGKSEAFF. CDR3 nucleotide sequence: TGTGCCAGCAGTGTAGACAGGGGGAAGTCTGAAGCTTTCTTT.

The V gene is TRBV12-3 or TRBV12-4, the J gene TRBJ1-2; D not resolved. V was shortened by 3 bases and J by 1 base, with 3 bases between the two germline ends. This CDR3 is 12 amino acids long. CDR3 bases: TGTGCCAGCAGTTTCGTTAACTATGGCTACACCTTC. Its protein product is CASSFVNYGYTF.

The genes are TRBV19 and TRBJ1-2; the D is unclear. The V end was cut by 3 bases, the J end by 3 bases, with 11 bases between. The CDR3 runs to 14 residues. Germline values: CDR1 LNHDA, CDR2 SQIVND (reference sequence). Here the CDR3 reads CASSMSRGYYGYTF. The CDR3, as DNA: TGTGCCAGTAGTATGTCGCGAGGGTACTATGGCTACACCTTC.

The chain combines TRBV6-1 with TRBJ2-6; 9 bases line up with TRBD1. Trimming at V came to 4 bases and at J to 1 base, leaving 5 bases not matched to a gene. Germline CDR1 MNHNS, CDR2 SASEGT. This CDR3 is 17 amino acids long. CDR3 sequence (DNA): TGTGCCAGCAGTGCGTTCGGGACAGGGTCTGGGGCCAACGTCCTGACTTTC. It encodes CASSAFGTGSGANVLTF.

About this clone itself: Other DNA sequences of this sample code for an identical CDR3. V usage is TRBV11-3 and J usage is TRBJ2-3; D ambiguous. CDR1 is SGHNT and CDR2 is YENEEA in the germline V gene. The V and J ends lost 2 bases and 2 bases respectively, with 2 bases between them. The CDR3 has 12 amino acids. In DNA form, the CDR3 reads TGTGCCAGCAGCTTATCCACAGATACGCAGTATTTT. Its translation: CASSLSTDTQYF. Combining the CDR3 with reference TRBV11-3 and TRBJ2-3 gives the whole variable domain EAGVVQSPRYKIIEKKQPVAFWCNPISGHNTLYWYLQNLGQGPELLIRYENEEAVDDSQLPKDRFSAERLKGVDSTLKIQPAELGDSAVYLCASSLSTDTQYFGPGTRLTVL.

The V call is TRBV19, the J call TRBJ2-7, with a possible D match to TRBD1 (6 bases). The CDR3 loop spans 14 amino acids. Germline V CDR1 and CDR2: LNHDA, SQIVND (reference sequence). V was pared by 5 bases and J by 8 bases, with 19 bases between. CDR3 in amino acids: CASSPPDSPTQQYF. For the CDR3, the DNA is TGTGCCAGTAGTCCTCCGGACAGTCCTACCCAGCAGTACTTC.

The chain has TRBV6-1 and TRBJ2-2; tentatively, D is TRBD1 (5 bases). The CDR3 runs to 15 residues. Germline V gene sequence: CDR1 MNHNS, CDR2 SASEGT. The V gene lost 0 bases and the J gene lost 6 bases, with 11 bases spanning the gap. The DNA of the CDR3 is TGTGCCAGCAGTGAAGCATCGACAGTCCCCGGGGAGCTGTTTTTT. The encoded protein is CASSEASTVPGELFF.

J is TRBJ1-4 and V is TRBV5-6; weak D call: TRBD1 (6 bases). The germline CDR1 and CDR2 sequences are SGHDT and YYEEEE. The CDR3 is 15 amino acids. Trimming took 2 bases from V and 2 from J, leaving 10 bases between them. The CDR3 loop is CASSLQGSTNEKLFF. The CDR3 nucleotides read TGTGCCAGCAGCTTACAGGGATCGACTAATGAAAAACTGTTTTTT.

The chain is built from TRBV19 and TRBJ2-3; the match to TRBD2 covers 10 bases. J was trimmed by 6 bases and V by 2 bases; bases with no gene match: 2. The CDR3 sequence is 14 residues long. The germline CDR1 and CDR2 sequences are LNHDA and SQIVND (reference sequence). CDR3 amino acids: CASSILSGGDTQYF. CDR3 in DNA: TGTGCCAGTAGTATACTTAGCGGGGGGGATACGCAGTATTTT. Full variable domain (outside the CDR3, taken from reference TRBV19 and TRBJ2-3): DGGITQSPKYLFRKEGQNVTLSCEQNLNHDAMYWYRQDPGQGLRLIYYSQIVNDFQKGDIAEGYSVSREKKESFPLTVTSAQKNPTAFYLCASSILSGGDTQYFGPGTRLTVL.

This sequence joins TRBV29-1 and TRBJ1-4; D might be TRBD1 (6 bases). Trimming took 3 bases from V and 7 from J, leaving 18 bases between them. In germline, CDR1 is SQVTM, CDR2 ANQGSEA. The CDR3 is 15 residues long. CDR3 in DNA: TGCAGCGTTGATGAGGAGGGGGGCTTAGGTGAAAAACTGTTTTTT. Protein: CSVDEEGGLGEKLFF.

In this sample, this clone turned up once. The gene calls are TRBV30 and TRBJ2-7, with D possibly matching TRBD2 (5 bases). Trimming shortened V by 0 bases and J by 6 bases, and 18 bases separated the two germline ends. CDR1 GTSNPN and CDR2 SVGIG come from the germline V gene (reference sequence). The CDR3 totals 15 residues. The CDR3 loop reads CAWSVGSLGGFEQYF. The CDR3 DNA reads as TGTGCCTGGAGTGTAGGTAGTCTTGGAGGCTTCGAGCAGTACTTC.